This T cell receptor (beta chain) originates from a study of blood T cell repertoires in COVID-19 (dated by TCRdb to the early 2020s). With regard to the full study: Samples covering the acute and convalescent phases of COVID-19 were provided by collaborators in the United States, Italy and Spain. HLA class I and class II types, where available, came from metadata supplied by the sample provider rather than from assay-based typing. The material from the prospective study consisted of cDNA or gDNA derived from T cells, B-cell-depleted T cells, or PBMCs. Subjects who had been exposed to COVID-19, were actively infected with it, or had recovered from it provided the deeply sampled blood TCRbeta repertoires that made up the dataset. The repertoires were made available in a free public database intended to serve as a resource for research on the immune response to SARS-CoV-2. Nearly every sample came with metadata listing a de-identified subject ID, COVID-19 status, age in years and sex. The samples were drawn from the first 160 participants of the ongoing ImmuneRACE study and from 950 to 1,500 subjects provided by 6 global collaborators.

Each collaborating institution followed its own protocols to collect whole blood in K2EDTA tubes. For TCRbeta analysis, collaborator samples were shipped as frozen whole blood, as isolated PBMCs, or as DNA extracted from either sample type. Findings and caveats that apply to the study as a whole: How much clinical and demographic metadata was included differed by source and by participant, and the metadata was provided uncurated.

The immunoSEQ Assay, a bias-controlled multiplex PCR, was used to amplify TCRbeta CDR3 regions from genomic DNA. Per the original workflow: The number of nucleated cells in each sample was estimated by amplification of reference gene primers within the assay. To quantify the absolute abundance of each unique TCRbeta CDR3 rearrangement, sequence reads were collapsed and filtered. For each sample, productive Simpson clonality was calculated as the square root of Simpson's diversity index over productive rearrangements. Held by TCRdb, this immuneACCESS table contains in-frame sequences only and omits some clones. Under half of the omission traces to an unresolved V gene where checked; the cause of the rest is unknown. Clone size and V and J calls were adopted from that table, with D and trimming inferred from the DNA. The sample records 110,000 to 150,000 clones, 80% of which are singletons. Roughly 4.7% of the sample is taken by the ten largest.

Regarding this clone: What antigen it recognizes has not been identified. No base quality information exists; no much larger clone differs at one position.

The sequence was collected from a woman in her fifties or sixties with acute or convalescent COVID-19. Sequences were obtained from peripheral blood.

The base sequence is TGCAGCGCCCTCCCGGGACAGGGGATCTATGGCTACACCTTC. Translated, it reads CSALPGQGIYGYTF. The rearranged segments are TRBV29-1 and TRBJ1-2, with 10 middle bases fitting TRBD1. Reading the germline V gene gives CDR1 SQVTM and CDR2 ANQGSEA. V ends up 7 bases short and J 4 bases short, with an unmatched junction base count of 9. The CDR3 measures 14 amino acids from cysteine to phenylalanine. CDR3 DNA is the only sequence kept; it has 42 bases, read in frame from the first base.